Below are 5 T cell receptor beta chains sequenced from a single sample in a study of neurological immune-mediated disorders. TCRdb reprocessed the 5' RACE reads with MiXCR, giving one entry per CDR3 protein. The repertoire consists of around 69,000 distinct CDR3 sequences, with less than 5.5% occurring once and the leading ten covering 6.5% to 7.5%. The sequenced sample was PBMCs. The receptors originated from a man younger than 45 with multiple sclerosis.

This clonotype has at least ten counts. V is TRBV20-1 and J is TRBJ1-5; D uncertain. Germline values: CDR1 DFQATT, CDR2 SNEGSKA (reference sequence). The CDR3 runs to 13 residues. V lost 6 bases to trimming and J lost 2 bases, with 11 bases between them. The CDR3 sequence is CSAVGSGNQPQHF. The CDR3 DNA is TGCAGTGCCGTAGGATCAGGCAATCAGCCCCAGCATTTT.

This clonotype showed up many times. CDR3 region: CSVEEGRVYGYTF. DNA for the CDR3: TGCAGCGTTGAGGAGGGCAGAGTCTATGGCTACACCTTC. The genes are TRBV29-1 and TRBJ1-2; D gene ambiguous. The CDR3 spans 13 residues. Trimming stripped 3 bases from V and 4 bases from J, with 12 bases between. Germline assignment: CDR1 SQVTM and CDR2 ANQGSEA.

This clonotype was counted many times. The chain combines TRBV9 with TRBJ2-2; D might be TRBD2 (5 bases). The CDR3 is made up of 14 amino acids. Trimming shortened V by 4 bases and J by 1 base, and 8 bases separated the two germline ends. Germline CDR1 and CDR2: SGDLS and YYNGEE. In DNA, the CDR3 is TGTGCCAGCAGCTCAGCGGTGAACACCGGGGAGCTGTTTTTT. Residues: CASSSAVNTGELFF.

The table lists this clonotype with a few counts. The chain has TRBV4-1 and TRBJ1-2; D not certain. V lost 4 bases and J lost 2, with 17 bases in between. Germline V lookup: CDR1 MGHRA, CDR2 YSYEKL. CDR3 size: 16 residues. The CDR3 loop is CASSPSSGGLNYGYTF. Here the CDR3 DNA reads TGCGCCAGCAGCCCCTCCTCGGGAGGGTTGAACTATGGCTACACCTTC.

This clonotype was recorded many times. The CDR3 loop is CASTGTGMGKNIQYF. The CDR3 nucleotides are TGTGCCAGCACCGGTACAGGGATGGGCAAAAACATTCAGTACTTC. This chain joins TRBV12-3 or TRBV12-4 and TRBJ2-4, with D possibly TRBD1 on 6 matching bases. Trimming removed 7 bases at V and 3 bases at J, with 16 bases between. The CDR3 spans 15 residues.